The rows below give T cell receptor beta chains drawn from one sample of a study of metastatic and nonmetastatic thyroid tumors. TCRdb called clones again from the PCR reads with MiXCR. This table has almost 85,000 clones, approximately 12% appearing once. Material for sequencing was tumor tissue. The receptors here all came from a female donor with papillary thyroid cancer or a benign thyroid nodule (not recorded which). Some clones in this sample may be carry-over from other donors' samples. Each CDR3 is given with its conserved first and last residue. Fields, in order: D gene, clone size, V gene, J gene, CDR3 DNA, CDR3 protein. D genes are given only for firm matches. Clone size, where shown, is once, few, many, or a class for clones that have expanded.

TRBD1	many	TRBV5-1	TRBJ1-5	TGCGCCAGCGAGGGACAGGGCAATCAGCCCCAGCATTTT	CASEGQGNQPQHF
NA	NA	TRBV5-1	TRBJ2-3	TGCGCCAGCAGCCGCGACTGTAATCAGCCCCAGTATTTT	CASSRDCNQPQYF
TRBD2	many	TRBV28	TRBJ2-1	TGTGCCAGCAGTCTTAGCGGGGCCAATTACAATGAGCAGTTCTTC	CASSLSGANYNEQFF
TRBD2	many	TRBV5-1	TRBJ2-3	TGCGCCAGCAGCCCAGGGACTAGCGGGGATACGCAGTATTTT	CASSPGTSGDTQYF
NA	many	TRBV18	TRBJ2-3	TGTGCCAGCTCACGGTACACAGATACGCAGTATTTT	CASSRYTDTQYF
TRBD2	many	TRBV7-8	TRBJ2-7	TGTGCCAGCAGCCGGAGCGGGGGACTAGCGGGAGCAGGCGAGCAGTACTTC	CASSRSGGLAGAGEQYF
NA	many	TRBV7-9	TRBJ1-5	TGTGCCAGCAGACAGGACAATCAGCCCCAGCATTTT	CASRQDNQPQHF
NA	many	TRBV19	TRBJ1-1	TGTGCCAGTAGTATTACACTGAACACTGAAGCTTTCTTT	CASSITLNTEAFF
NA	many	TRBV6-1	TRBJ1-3	TGTGCCAGCGTCCCCTCCTCGGGCCTCTCTGGAAACACCATATATTTT	CASVPSSGLSGNTIYF
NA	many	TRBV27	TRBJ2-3	TGTGCCAGCAGTTTCAGTCCGTCAGGAGCGGATACGCAGTATTTT	CASSFSPSGADTQYF
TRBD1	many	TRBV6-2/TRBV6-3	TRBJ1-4	TGTGCCAGCAGTTCAACAGGGGGGATCGAAAAACTGTTTTTT	CASSSTGGIEKLFF
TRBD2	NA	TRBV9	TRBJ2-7	TGTGCCAGCAGCGGCCTAGCGGGAGGGCCATTATATGAGCAGTACTTC	CASSGLAGGPLYEQYF
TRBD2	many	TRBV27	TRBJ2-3	TGTGCCAGCAGTGCGGGGGGCGGAGATACGCAGTATTTT	CASSAGGGDTQYF
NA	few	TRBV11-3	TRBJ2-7	TGTGTCAGCAGCCCATTAGTGGCGGGATCCTACGAGCAGTACTTC	CVSSPLVAGSYEQYF
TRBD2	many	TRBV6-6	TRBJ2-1	TGTGCCAGCAGTTACGGGGGGGGACTTCAAGGGTACAATGAGCAGTTCTTC	CASSYGGGLQGYNEQFF
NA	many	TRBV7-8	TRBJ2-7	TGTGCCAGCAGCTTGTACAGGGTAAAGACTAGTTCCTACGAGCAGTACTTC	CASSLYRVKTSSYEQYF
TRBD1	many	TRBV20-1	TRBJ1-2	TGCAGTGCTAGGGGGACAGTTAACTATGGCTACACCTTC	CSARGTVNYGYTF
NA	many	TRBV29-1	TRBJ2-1	TGCAGCGTAAAAGTCTCGGCCCCATACTCCTACAATGAGCAGTTCTTC	CSVKVSAPYSYNEQFF
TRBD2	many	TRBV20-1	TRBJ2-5	TGCAGTGCGCGGGGACTAGCGGGAGGGGAGACCCAGTACTTC	CSARGLAGGETQYF